The 26 T cell receptor beta chains below were found in one sample sequenced in a study of shared clonotypes between healthy human individuals. The protocol was immunoSEQ multiplex PCR, while the TCRdb copy is restricted to in-frame clones and leaves out a portion. The table records just over 2,000,000 clones, just under 95% of them present only once. CD45RO-negative, CCR7-selected cells formed the naive CD8 fraction, which excluded terminally differentiated effector memory CD45RA+ cells. Sequencing was carried out using naive CD8+ T cells sorted from blood. All receptors derive from a man between 18 and 29 years old in good health.

The chain is built from TRBV28 and TRBJ1-1; D is unresolved. Germline V gene sequence: CDR1 MDHEN, CDR2 SYDVKM. V lost 2 bases and J lost 5, with 12 bases in between. The CDR3 runs to 14 residues. The DNA for the CDR3 is TGTGCCAGCAGTTTAACCTTGGTTGGGACTGAAGCTTTCTTT. Protein: CASSLTLVGTEAFF. The full variable domain, rest sourced from reference TRBV28 and TRBJ1-1, is DVKVTQSSRYLVKRTGEKVFLECVQDMDHENMFWYRQDPGLGLRLIYFSYDVKMKEKGDIPEGYSVSREKKERFSLILESASTNQTSMYLCASSLTLVGTEAFFGQGTRLTVV.

The chain's CDR3 is CSAGTGNTGELFF. The CDR3 nucleotides read TGCAGCGCCGGGACAGGGAACACCGGGGAGCTGTTTTTT. The chain carries TRBV29-1 and TRBJ2-2; TRBD1 matches at 8 bases. V trimming: 7 bases; J trimming: 1 base; junction bases outside the gene matches: 2. The V gene's germline CDR1 is SQVTM and CDR2 ANQGSEA. The CDR3 consists of 13 residues.

Here the CDR3 DNA reads TGTGCCAGTCAACAGGGGGTCGAGACCCAGTACTTC. It yields the protein CASQQGVETQYF. The chain combines TRBV19 with TRBJ2-5; 8 bases match TRBD1. The CDR3 is 12 residues long. In germline, CDR1 is LNHDA, CDR2 SQIVND (reference sequence). V lost 8 bases and J lost 5; bases outside the gene matches: 4.

The chain combines TRBV5-1 with TRBJ2-3, with 7 bases fitting TRBD1. The germline V gene encodes CDR1 SGHRS and CDR2 YFSETQ. The CDR3 is 17 amino acids. The J segment lost 4 bases and the V segment lost 4 bases, leaving 15 bases of the junction unmatched. In nucleotides, the CDR3 is TGCGCCAGCAGCGCCCTTAACGACAGGGCAGGGTCAGATACGCAGTATTTT. It is translated as CASSALNDRAGSDTQYF.

This clone was detected once. The chain links TRBV7-8 to TRBJ2-2; no clear D gene. V lost 0 bases and J 6 bases, leaving 8 bases between the germline ends. Germline V gene data show CDR1 as SGHVS and CDR2 as FQNEAQ. This CDR3 has 14 residues. The CDR3 loop reads CASSLAPIPGELFF. The CDR3 region has the DNA TGTGCCAGCAGCTTAGCGCCGATCCCCGGGGAGCTGTTTTTT.

V and J are TRBV29-1 and TRBJ2-7; possibly TRBD2 for D (5 bases). The CDR3 is 12 amino acids. Trimming took 0 bases from V and 7 from J, leaving 10 bases between them. Looked up from germline, CDR1 is SQVTM and CDR2 is ANQGSEA. The CDR3 DNA reads TGCAGCGTTGAAGATTCCGGGAATGAGCAGTACTTC. Its translation is CSVEDSGNEQYF.

To note about this clone: Other DNA sequences within the sample encode an identical CDR3. The chain couples TRBV7-6 to TRBJ2-7, with 8 bases aligning to TRBD1. CDR1 and CDR2 (germline): SGHVS, FNYEAQ. V trimming: 0 bases; J trimming: 3 bases; junction bases outside the gene matches: 1. The CDR3 length is 14 residues. DNA of the CDR3: TGTGCCAGCAGCTTAGCCGGACAGGGCTACGAGCAGTACTTC. Translation: CASSLAGQGYEQYF.

The chain has TRBV4-1 and TRBJ1-4; TRBD1 might be the D (6 bases). This CDR3 region has 15 residues. Germline lookup yields CDR1 MGHRA and CDR2 YSYEKL. V was trimmed by 3 bases and J by 5 bases, leaving 13 bases between them. Here the CDR3 reads CASSQSGTMNEKLFF. CDR3 in DNA: TGCGCCAGCAGCCAGAGCGGGACAATGAATGAAAAACTGTTTTTT.

With respect to this clone: Other DNA sequences from this sample encode an identical CDR3 as well. The DNA for the CDR3 is TGCAGCGTTGAAGCGGCGGGAGGCTACGAGCAGTACTTC. This sequence encodes CSVEAAGGYEQYF. This chain joins TRBV29-1 and TRBJ2-7, with 8 bases fitting TRBD2. V shed 1 base, J shed 3 bases, and the junction held 2 bases outside the gene matches. The CDR3 contains 13 residues. Per germline, CDR1 SQVTM and CDR2 ANQGSEA.

The V gene is TRBV13, the J gene TRBJ1-4, with 8 bases fitting TRBD1. The CDR3 covers 14 residues. CDR1 PRHDT and CDR2 FYEKMQ come from the germline V gene (reference sequence). With V trimmed by 3 bases and J by 7 bases, 4 bases remained unmatched. CDR3 coding DNA: TGTGCCAGCAGCTTCGGACAGGGTGGTGAAAAACTGTTTTTT. Amino acids: CASSFGQGGEKLFF.

The J gene is TRBJ1-1, the V gene TRBV7-6, with a weak D call TRBD1 (5 bases). The germline CDR1 and CDR2 sequences are SGHVS and FNYEAQ. The CDR3 runs to 14 residues. Trimming shortened V by 0 bases and J by 5 bases, and 10 bases separated the two germline ends. CDR3: CASSLAQGGTEAFF. CDR3 DNA sequence: TGTGCCAGCAGCTTAGCCCAGGGCGGTACTGAAGCTTTCTTT.

To note about this clone: Other nucleotide sequences in the sample specify the same CDR3. V is TRBV5-6 and J is TRBJ2-7; D unresolved. The germline gives CDR1 SGHDT, CDR2 YYEEEE. Trimming pared 0 bases from V and 0 bases from J, leaving 7 bases between. The CDR3 sequence is 14 residues long. The CDR3: CASSLVRSSYEQYF. In DNA, the CDR3 is TGTGCCAGCAGCTTGGTGCGGAGCTCCTACGAGCAGTACTTC.

The sample holds one count of this clone. The genes are TRBV27 and TRBJ2-7; D perhaps matches TRBD1 (6 bases). V was shortened by 1 base and J by 0 bases, with 10 bases between the two germline ends. CDR1 and CDR2 (germline): MNHEY, SMNVEV (reference sequence). The CDR3 sequence is 15 residues long. CDR3 coding DNA: TGTGCCAGCAGTTTATTGGGGGCTTTCTCCTACGAGCAGTACTTC. Its translation is CASSLLGAFSYEQYF.

The CDR3 DNA sequence: TGTGCCTGGAGCCAGACTTGGGACACGGTCTCCTACGAGCAGTACTTC. This gives the protein CAWSQTWDTVSYEQYF. The V gene is TRBV30, the J gene TRBJ2-7, with D possibly matching TRBD1 (6 bases). The V gene lost 3 bases and the J gene lost 0 bases, with 18 bases spanning the gap. The CDR3 is 16 amino acids. Germline V gives CDR1 GTSNPN, CDR2 SVGIG (reference sequence).

In its sample, this clone was seen once. V is TRBV9 and J is TRBJ1-1, with D perhaps TRBD1 (5 bases). With 2 bases removed from V and 7 bases from J, the gap between germline ends came to 12 bases. Germline V CDR1 and CDR2: SGDLS, YYNGEE. This CDR3 is 13 amino acids long. The CDR3 reads CASSVAGFGEAFF. CDR3 sequence (DNA): TGTGCCAGCAGCGTCGCAGGGTTTGGTGAAGCTTTCTTT.

This chain links TRBV30 with TRBJ1-1; D gene uncertain. Trimming stripped 0 bases from V and 1 base from J, with 9 bases between. The CDR3 sequence is 14 residues long. Germline lookup yields CDR1 GTSNPN and CDR2 SVGIG (reference sequence). The CDR3, as DNA: TGTGCCTGGAGTGTAAGTTGGGGGAACACTGAAGCTTTCTTT. Translating gives CAWSVSWGNTEAFF.

The chain joins TRBV9 to TRBJ2-1; D is ambiguous. Germline V gives CDR1 SGDLS, CDR2 YYNGEE. V lost 2 bases and J 0 bases, leaving 15 bases between the germline ends. The CDR3 consists of 17 residues. The CDR3 DNA reads as TGTGCCAGCAGCGTTTCGAGCGTCGCGAGCTCCTACAATGAGCAGTTCTTC. It codes for CASSVSSVASSYNEQFF.

V usage is TRBV5-4 and J usage is TRBJ2-7; no reliable D call. Trimming took 0 bases from V and 3 from J, leaving 19 bases between them. The germline V gene has CDR1 SGHNT and CDR2 YYREEE (reference sequence). The CDR3 runs to 17 residues. The CDR3 nucleotides are TGTGCCAGCAGCTTGGATCCTTGGTCAGTCAAAGGCTACGAGCAGTACTTC. Protein sequence: CASSLDPWSVKGYEQYF.

The chain joins TRBV7-8 to TRBJ2-5; TRBD2 aligns across 9 bases. This CDR3 comprises 16 residues. CDR1 is SGHVS and CDR2 is FQNEAQ in the germline V gene. V lost 5 bases, J lost 5 bases, and 12 bases stayed unmatched. For the CDR3, the DNA is TGTGCCAGCAGCCCTGGGGAGACTAGCGGACTCGAGACCCAGTACTTC. Residues: CASSPGETSGLETQYF. Full variable domain (rest looked up from reference TRBV7-8 and TRBJ2-5): GAGVSQSPRYKVAKRGQDVALRCDPISGHVSLFWYQQALGQGPEFLTYFQNEAQLDKSGLPSDRFFAERPEGSVSTLKIQRTQQEDSAVYLCASSPGETSGLETQYFGPGTRLLVL.

CDR3 DNA: TGTGCCAGCAGTCTCACTAGTCCCGGGGAGCTGTTTTTT. This translates into CASSLTSPGELFF. The rearrangement links TRBV7-9 to TRBJ2-2; possible D gene TRBD2, 5 bases. This CDR3 is built from 13 residues. Trimming left V 6 bases short and J 6 bases short, with 11 bases between. Looked up from germline, CDR1 is SEHNR and CDR2 is FQNEAQ (reference sequence).

CDR3 region: CASSAYQETQYF. The CDR3 bases are TGTGCCAGCAGTGCGTACCAAGAGACCCAGTACTTC. The chain combines TRBV6-5 with TRBJ2-5; no clear D. CDR3 size: 12 residues. The V end was cut by 5 bases, the J end by 0 bases, with 4 bases between. Germline lookup yields CDR1 MNHEY and CDR2 SVGAGI.

V gene TRBV5-1 combines with J gene TRBJ2-7; TRBD2 is a possible D gene (6 bases). V gave up 2 bases and J gave up 3 bases, with 18 bases separating them. CDR1 SGHRS and CDR2 YFSETQ come from the germline V gene. This CDR3 has 16 residues. Here the CDR3 reads CASSFGRRAELYEQYF. CDR3 DNA: TGCGCCAGCAGCTTCGGGAGAAGAGCGGAGCTCTACGAGCAGTACTTC.

This clone was seen just once. This sequence joins TRBV30 and TRBJ2-2; D is uncertain. With 4 bases removed from V and 5 bases from J, the gap between germline ends came to 5 bases. This CDR3 spans 11 amino acids. Germline CDR1 GTSNPN, CDR2 SVGIG (reference sequence). CDR3 region: CAWTRTGELFF. Written as DNA, the CDR3 is TGTGCCTGGACCCGGACCGGGGAGCTGTTTTTT.

The V gene is TRBV6-5, the J gene TRBJ1-6; D uncertain. Germline CDR1 and CDR2: MNHEY and SVGAGI. Trimming removed 5 bases at V and 5 bases at J, with 13 bases between. The CDR3 length is 15 residues. The CDR3 reads CASSPGHPDNSPLHF. The CDR3 bases are TGTGCCAGCAGTCCCGGCCACCCCGATAATTCACCCCTCCACTTT.

The chain is built from TRBV14 and TRBJ1-6; D is undetermined. This CDR3 has 15 residues. CDR1 is SGHDN and CDR2 is FVKESK in the germline V gene. The ends were cut back, 1 base at V and 6 bases at J, with 10 bases in the middle. The CDR3 DNA follows: TGTGCCAGCAGCCAAGTTGGGCGGGGTAATTCACCCCTCCACTTT. Its protein is CASSQVGRGNSPLHF.

As for this clone: The same CDR3 can be traced to other DNA sequences in this sample. The chain links TRBV30 to TRBJ2-1, with D possibly being TRBD2 (6 bases). V was clipped by 3 bases and J by 6 bases, with 9 bases between them. The CDR3 consists of 12 residues. Germline CDR1 reads GTSNPN; CDR2 reads SVGIG (reference sequence). The CDR3 DNA follows: TGTGCCTGGAGCGGAGGGGTCAATGAGCAGTTCTTC. Residues: CAWSGGVNEQFF. Full variable domain (remainder filled in from reference TRBV30 and TRBJ2-1): SQTIHQWPATLVQPVGSPLSLECTVEGTSNPNLYWYRQAAGRGLQLLFYSVGIGQISSEVPQNLSASRPQDRQFILSSKKLLLSDSGFYLCAWSGGVNEQFFGPGTRLTVL.